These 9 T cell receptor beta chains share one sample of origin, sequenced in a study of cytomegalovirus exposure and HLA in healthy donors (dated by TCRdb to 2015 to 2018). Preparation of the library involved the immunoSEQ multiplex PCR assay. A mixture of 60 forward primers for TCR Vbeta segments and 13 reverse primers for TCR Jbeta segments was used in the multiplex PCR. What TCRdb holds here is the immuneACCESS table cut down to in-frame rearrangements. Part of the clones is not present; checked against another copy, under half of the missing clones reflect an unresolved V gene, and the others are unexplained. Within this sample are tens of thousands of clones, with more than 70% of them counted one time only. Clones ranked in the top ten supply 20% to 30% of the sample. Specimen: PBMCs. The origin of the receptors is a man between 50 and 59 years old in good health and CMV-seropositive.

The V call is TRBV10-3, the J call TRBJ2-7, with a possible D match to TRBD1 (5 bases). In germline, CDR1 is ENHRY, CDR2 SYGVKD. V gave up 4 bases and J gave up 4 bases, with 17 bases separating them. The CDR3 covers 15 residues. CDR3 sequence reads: CAISVGAGAYYEQYF. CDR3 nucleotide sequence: TGTGCCATCAGTGTTGGGGCTGGAGCCTATTACGAGCAGTACTTC.

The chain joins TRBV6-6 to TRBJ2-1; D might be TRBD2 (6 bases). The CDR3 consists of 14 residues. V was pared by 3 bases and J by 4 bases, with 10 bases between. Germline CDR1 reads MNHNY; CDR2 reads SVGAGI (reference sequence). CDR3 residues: CASSYTGTYNEQFF. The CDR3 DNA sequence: TGTGCCAGCAGTTATACCGGGACTTACAATGAGCAGTTCTTC.

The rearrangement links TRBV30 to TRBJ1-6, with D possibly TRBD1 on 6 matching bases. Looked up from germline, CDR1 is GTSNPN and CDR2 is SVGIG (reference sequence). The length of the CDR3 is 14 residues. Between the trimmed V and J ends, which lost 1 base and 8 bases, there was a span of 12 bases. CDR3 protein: CAWSAGGGYSPLHF. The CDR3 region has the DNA TGTGCCTGGAGTGCTGGGGGCGGTTATTCACCCCTCCACTTT. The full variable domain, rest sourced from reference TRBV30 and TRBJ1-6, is SQTIHQWPATLVQPVGSPLSLECTVEGTSNPNLYWYRQAAGRGLQLLFYSVGIGQISSEVPQNLSASRPQDRQFILSSKKLLLSDSGFYLCAWSAGGGYSPLHFGNGTRLTVT.

This CDR3 reads CASSPDRGTDTQYF. The CDR3 DNA reads as TGTGCCAGCAGCCCAGACAGGGGAACAGATACGCAGTATTTT. This chain connects TRBV11-2 to TRBJ2-3; 8 bases fit TRBD1. The trim removed 5 bases at V and 3 bases at J, leaving 4 bases unmatched. Germline V gene data show CDR1 as SGHAT and CDR2 as FQNNGV. This CDR3 is built from 14 residues.

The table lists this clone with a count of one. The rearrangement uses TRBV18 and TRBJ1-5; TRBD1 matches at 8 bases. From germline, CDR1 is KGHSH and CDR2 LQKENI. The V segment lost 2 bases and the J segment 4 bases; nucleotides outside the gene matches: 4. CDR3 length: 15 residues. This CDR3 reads CASSPRTGKNQPQHF. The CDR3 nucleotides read TGTGCCAGCTCACCAAGGACAGGGAAGAATCAGCCCCAGCATTTT.

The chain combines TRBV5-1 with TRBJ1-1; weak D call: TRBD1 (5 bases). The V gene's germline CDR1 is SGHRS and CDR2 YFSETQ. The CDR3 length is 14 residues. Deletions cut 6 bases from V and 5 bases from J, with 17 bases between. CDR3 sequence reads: CASTELTERTEAFF. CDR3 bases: TGCGCCAGCACCGAATTGACAGAGAGGACTGAAGCTTTCTTT.

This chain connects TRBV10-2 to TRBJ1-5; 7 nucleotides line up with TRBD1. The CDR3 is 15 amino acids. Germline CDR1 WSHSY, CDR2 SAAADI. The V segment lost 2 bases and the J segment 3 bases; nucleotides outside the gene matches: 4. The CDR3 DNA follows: TGCGCCAGCAGTGAGGAGGGACAGTTCAATCAGCCCCAGCATTTT. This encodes CASSEEGQFNQPQHF.

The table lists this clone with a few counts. The CDR3 DNA reads TGTGCCTGGGGTAGGACAGGGGGGGACGAGCAGTACTTC. This gives the protein CAWGRTGGDEQYF. This chain uses TRBV30 with TRBJ2-7; 10 bases are a match to TRBD1. This CDR3 comprises 13 residues. Trimming took 5 bases from V and 5 from J; bases not matched to a gene: 6. Germline V lookup: CDR1 GTSNPN, CDR2 SVGIG (reference sequence).

CDR3 residues: CASSIFAPGDRLNTEAFF. The CDR3 nucleotides read TGTGCCAGTAGTATTTTTGCCCCGGGGGACCGACTGAACACTGAAGCTTTCTTT. This chain uses TRBV19 with TRBJ1-1; a possible D gene is TRBD1 (5 bases). The germline V gene has CDR1 LNHDA and CDR2 SQIVND (reference sequence). V was cut by 3 bases and J by 0 bases, with 20 bases left in between. CDR3 size: 18 residues.